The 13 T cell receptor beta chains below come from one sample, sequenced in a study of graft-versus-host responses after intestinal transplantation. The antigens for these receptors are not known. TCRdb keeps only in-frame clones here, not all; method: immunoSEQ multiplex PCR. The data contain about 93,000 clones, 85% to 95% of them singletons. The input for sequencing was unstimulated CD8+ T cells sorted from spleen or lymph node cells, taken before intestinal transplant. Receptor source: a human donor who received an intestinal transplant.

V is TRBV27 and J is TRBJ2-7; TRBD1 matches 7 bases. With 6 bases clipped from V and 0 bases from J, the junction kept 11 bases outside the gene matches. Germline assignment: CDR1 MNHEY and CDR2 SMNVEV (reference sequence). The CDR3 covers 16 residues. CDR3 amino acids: CASSPTTRGFSYEQYF. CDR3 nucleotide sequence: TGTGCCAGCAGCCCCACGACCAGGGGGTTCTCCTACGAGCAGTACTTC.

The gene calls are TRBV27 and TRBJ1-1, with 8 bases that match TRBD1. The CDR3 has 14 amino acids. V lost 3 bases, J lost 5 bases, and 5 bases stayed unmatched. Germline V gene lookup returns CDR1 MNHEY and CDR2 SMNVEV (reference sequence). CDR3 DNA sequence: TGTGCCAGCAGTTTGGGGACAGGTAAAACTGAAGCTTTCTTT. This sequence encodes CASSLGTGKTEAFF.

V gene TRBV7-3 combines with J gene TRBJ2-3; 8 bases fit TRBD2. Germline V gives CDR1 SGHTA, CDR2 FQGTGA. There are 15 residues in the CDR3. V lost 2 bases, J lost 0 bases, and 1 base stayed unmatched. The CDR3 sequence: CASSLAGGSTDTQYF. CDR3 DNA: TGTGCCAGCAGCTTAGCGGGGGGCAGCACAGATACGCAGTATTTT.

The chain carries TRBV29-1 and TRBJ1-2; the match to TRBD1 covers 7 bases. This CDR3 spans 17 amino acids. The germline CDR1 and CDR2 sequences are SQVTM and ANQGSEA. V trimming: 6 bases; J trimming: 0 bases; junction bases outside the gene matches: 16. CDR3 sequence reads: CSVWGLDRLDPNYGYTF. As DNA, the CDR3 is TGCAGCGTCTGGGGCCTGGACAGGCTAGATCCTAACTATGGCTACACCTTC. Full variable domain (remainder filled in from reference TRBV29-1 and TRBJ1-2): SAVISQKPSRDICQRGTSLTIQCQVDSQVTMMFWYRQQPGQSLTLIATANQGSEATYESGFVIDKFPISRPNLTFSTLTVSNMSPEDSSIYLCSVWGLDRLDPNYGYTFGSGTRLTVV.

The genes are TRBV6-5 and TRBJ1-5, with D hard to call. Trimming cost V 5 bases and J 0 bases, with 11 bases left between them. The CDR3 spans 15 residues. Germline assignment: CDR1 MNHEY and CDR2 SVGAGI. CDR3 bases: TGTGCCAGCAGTCCAGAAAACTATAGCAATCAGCCCCAGCATTTT. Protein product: CASSPENYSNQPQHF.

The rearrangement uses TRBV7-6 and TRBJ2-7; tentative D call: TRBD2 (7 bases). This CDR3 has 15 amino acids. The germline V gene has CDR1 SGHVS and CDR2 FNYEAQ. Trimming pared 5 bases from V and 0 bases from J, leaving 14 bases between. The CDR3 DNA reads TGTGCCAGCAGCAGGGAGGGACACTTCTCCTACGAGCAGTACTTC. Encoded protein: CASSREGHFSYEQYF. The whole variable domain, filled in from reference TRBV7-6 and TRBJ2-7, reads GAGVSQSPRYKVTKRGQDVALRCDPISGHVSLYWYRQALGQGPEFLTYFNYEAQQDKSGLPNDRFSAERPEGSISTLTIQRTEQRDSAMYRCASSREGHFSYEQYFGPGTRLTVT.

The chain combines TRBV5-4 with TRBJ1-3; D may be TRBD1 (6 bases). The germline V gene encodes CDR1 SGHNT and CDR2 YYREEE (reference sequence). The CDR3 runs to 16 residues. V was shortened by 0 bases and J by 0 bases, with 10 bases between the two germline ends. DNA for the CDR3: TGTGCCAGCAGCTTGGGACAGGTCTACTCTGGAAACACCATATATTTT. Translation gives CASSLGQVYSGNTIYF.

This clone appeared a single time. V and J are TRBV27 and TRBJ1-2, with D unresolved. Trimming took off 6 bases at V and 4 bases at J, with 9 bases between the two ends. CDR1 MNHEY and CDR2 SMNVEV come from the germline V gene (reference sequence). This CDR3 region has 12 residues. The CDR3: CASRGGFYGYTF. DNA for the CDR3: TGTGCCAGCAGAGGAGGATTCTATGGCTACACCTTC.

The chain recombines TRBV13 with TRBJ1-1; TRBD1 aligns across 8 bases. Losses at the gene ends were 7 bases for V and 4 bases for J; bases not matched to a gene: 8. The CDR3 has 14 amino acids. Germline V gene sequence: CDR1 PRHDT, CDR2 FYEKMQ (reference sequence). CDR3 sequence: CASTTGQGLTEAFF. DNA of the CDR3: TGTGCCAGCACGACCGGACAGGGCCTCACTGAAGCTTTCTTT.

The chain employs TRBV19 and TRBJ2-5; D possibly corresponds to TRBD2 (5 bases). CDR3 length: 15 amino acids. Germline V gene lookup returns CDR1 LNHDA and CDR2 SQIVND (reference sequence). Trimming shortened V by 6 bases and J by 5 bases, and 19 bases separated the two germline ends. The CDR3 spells CASSPRETLGETQYF. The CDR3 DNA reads TGTGCCAGTAGCCCACGGGAAACCCTGGGGGAGACCCAGTACTTC.

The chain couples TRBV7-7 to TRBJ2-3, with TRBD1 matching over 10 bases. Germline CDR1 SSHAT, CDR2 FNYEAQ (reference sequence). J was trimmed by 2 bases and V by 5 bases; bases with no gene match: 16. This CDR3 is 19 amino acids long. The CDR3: CASSLIRDRGFEITDTQYF. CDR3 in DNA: TGTGCCAGCAGCCTAATCCGGGACAGGGGTTTCGAGATCACAGATACGCAGTATTTT. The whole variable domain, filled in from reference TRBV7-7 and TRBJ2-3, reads GAGVSQSPRYKVTKRGQDVTLRCDPISSHATLYWYQQALGQGPEFLTYFNYEAQPDKSGLPSDRFSAERPEGSISTLTIQRTEQRDSAMYRCASSLIRDRGFEITDTQYFGPGTRLTVL.

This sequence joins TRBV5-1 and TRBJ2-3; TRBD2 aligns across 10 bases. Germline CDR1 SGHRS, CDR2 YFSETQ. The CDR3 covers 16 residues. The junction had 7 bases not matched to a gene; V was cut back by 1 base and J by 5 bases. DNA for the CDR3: TGCGCCAGCAGCTTGAAGCGGGAGGGCCTAAGAGATACGCAGTATTTT. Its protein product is CASSLKREGLRDTQYF.

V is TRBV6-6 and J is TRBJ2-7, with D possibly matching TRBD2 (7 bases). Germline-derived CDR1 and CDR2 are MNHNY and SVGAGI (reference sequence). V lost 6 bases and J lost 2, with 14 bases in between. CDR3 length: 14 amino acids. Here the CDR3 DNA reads TGTGCCAGCAGCCAGAGGGGGGGCGCCTACGAGCAGTACTTC. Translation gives CASSQRGGAYEQYF.